This T cell receptor (beta chain) originates from a study of blood T cells in healthy people across ages. Overall study results and limits: Possibly confounding the expanded clonotype changes was the fact that donor CMV status was unknown. A strong correlation was found between TCR beta diversity and the percentage of naive T cells.

In the case of this clonotype: What it recognizes is unknown.

Alongside a J-beta primer mix, a sample-barcoded 5' primer served in a second PCR lasting 7 to 11 cycles. Each CDR3 protein is one row after TCRdb ran MiXCR on the 5' RACE reads. The table shows roughly 2 million distinct CDR3 sequences, with 49% occurring only once. Germline CDR1 DFQATT, CDR2 SNEGSKA (reference sequence). After removal of 0 bases from V and 4 bases from J, the junction contained 6 bases not matched to a gene. CDR3 size: 18 residues. The chain has TRBV20-1 and TRBJ2-1; 16 nucleotides agree with TRBD2. The specimen was blood. This clonotype originated in a woman aged 40 to 50 in good health. CDR3 sequence (DNA): TGCAGTGCTAGAGACATCGGGACTAGCGGGGGGGCTTACAATGAGCAGTTCTTC. It translates to CSARDIGTSGGAYNEQFF.